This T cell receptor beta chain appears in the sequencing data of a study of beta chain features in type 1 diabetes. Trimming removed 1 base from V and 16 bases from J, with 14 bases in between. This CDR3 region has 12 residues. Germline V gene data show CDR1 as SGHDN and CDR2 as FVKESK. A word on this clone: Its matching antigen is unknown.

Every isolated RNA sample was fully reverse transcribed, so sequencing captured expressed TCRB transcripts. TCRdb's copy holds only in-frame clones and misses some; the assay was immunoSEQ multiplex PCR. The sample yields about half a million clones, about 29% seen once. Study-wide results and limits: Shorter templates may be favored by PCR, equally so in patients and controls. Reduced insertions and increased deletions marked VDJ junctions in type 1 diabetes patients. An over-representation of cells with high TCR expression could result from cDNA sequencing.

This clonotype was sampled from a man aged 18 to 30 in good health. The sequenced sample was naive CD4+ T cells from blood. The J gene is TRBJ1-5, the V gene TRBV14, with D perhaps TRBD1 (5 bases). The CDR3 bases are TGTGCCAGCAGCCAAGCCGGGACCCCTCTTCATTTT. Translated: CASSQAGTPLHF.